In this sample, the clone carrying this TCR beta chain turned up once. Its target is not known. This sample is drawn from a study of PD-1 blockade in classical Hodgkin lymphoma. The overall study: Intravenous delivery of nivolumab at 3 mg/kg to patients occurred every 2 weeks. Study-wide points: Reported baseline diversity: healthy donors highest, relapsed/refractory patients lowest. While CD8+ TCR diversity did not rise significantly by C4D1, CD4+ TCR diversity did.

The CDR3 contains 14 residues. Germline V gives CDR1 SGDLS, CDR2 YYNGEE. V was clipped by 4 bases and J by 7 bases; unmatched bases: 2. Every patient experienced relapse after autologous stem cell transplantation, and brentuximab vedotin exposure varied. Libraries were prepared by immunoSEQ multiplex PCR; TCRdb keeps only in-frame clonotypes and omits some of them. The sample consists of 75,000 to 100,000 clones, approximately 88% of them appearing once. The sample here was peripheral blood mononuclear cells (PBMCs), taken at baseline. This TCR came from a human donor with classical Hodgkin lymphoma. The genes are TRBV9 and TRBJ2-2, with 12 bases fitting TRBD2. In DNA form, the CDR3 reads TGTGCCAGCAGCCTGGGACTAGCGGGCGGGGAGCTGTTTTTT. Translation gives CASSLGLAGGELFF.